This T cell receptor (beta chain) is from a study of T cell responses to AZD1222 COVID-19 vaccine. About the study: Second doses that came at about 4 or about 12 weeks were put together.

Sequencing was performed with immunoSEQ multiplex PCR; in TCRdb, only in-frame clones are kept and a portion is missing. The sample lists about 180,000 clones, around nine tenths occurring once. CDR3 length: 15 amino acids. Germline values: CDR1 SGHNT, CDR2 YYREEE (reference sequence). V was pared by 3 bases and J by 0 bases, with 4 bases of the junction left unmatched. The receptor was derived from an adult in good health. The rearrangement joins TRBV5-4 to TRBJ1-2; 8 bases match TRBD1. The sequences come from peripheral blood, collected on day 0 of AZD1222 vaccination. This CDR3 is CASSWGTGSNYGYTF. CDR3 DNA sequence: TGTGCCAGCAGCTGGGGGACAGGTTCTAACTATGGCTACACCTTC.